The clone carrying this TCR beta chain has a single count. These data belong to a study of blood T cell repertoires in COVID-19. Some clones are missing from TCRdb's copy, which holds only in-frame ones; the method was immunoSEQ multiplex PCR. The sample records 190,000 or so clones, about 90% being singletons. The CDR3 totals 15 residues. Trimming took off 0 bases at V and 0 bases at J, with 9 bases between the two ends. Germline V gene lookup returns CDR1 SGHRS and CDR2 YFSETQ. The specimen was PBMCs or T cells enriched from blood (not recorded which). This rearrangement joins TRBV5-1 to TRBJ2-5; a possible D gene is TRBD2 (5 bases). The TCR originated in a woman aged 18-29 years who had recovered from COVID-19. CDR3 sequence (DNA): TGCGCCAGCAGCTTGGGGACTCTTTACCAAGAGACCCAGTACTTC. It is translated as CASSLGTLYQETQYF.